Listed below are T cell receptor beta chains from one sample, sequenced in a study of CD8+ T cells in alopecia areata. Libraries were prepared by immunoSEQ multiplex PCR; TCRdb keeps only in-frame clonotypes and omits some of them. The sample shows roughly 210,000 clones, approximately 45% of them seen only once. This specimen consisted of CD4+ T cells sorted from blood, obtained at approximately week 36, from a patient treated with tofacitinib. All receptors derive from a human donor with alopecia areata. CDR3s include the opening cysteine and the closing phenylalanine or tryptophan. D genes are given only for firm matches. Rows may omit the clone size; those that give it use once, few, many or a size class.

cdr3_nt	cdr3_aa	v_call	j_call	clone_size	d_call
TGCAGCGTTGTGGATGGGGAGAACACTGAAGCTTTCTTT	CSVVDGENTEAFF	TRBV29-1	TRBJ1-1	NA	NA
TGTGCCTGGAGTGTTGGCTACGGGGAGGGTGAGCAGTTCTTC	CAWSVGYGEGEQFF	TRBV30	TRBJ2-1	few	TRBD2
TGCGCCAGCAGCTTGCCGTCTAGCGGTCACAATGAGCAGTTCTTC	CASSLPSSGHNEQFF	TRBV5-1	TRBJ2-1	NA	TRBD2
TGTGCCAGCAGCCCCGGGGACAGGGTCGGAAACACCATATATTTT	CASSPGDRVGNTIYF	TRBV7-3	TRBJ1-3	NA	TRBD1
TGCGCCAGCAGCTTGGCCGGGCCCTCCGGGGAGCTGTTTTTT	CASSLAGPSGELFF	TRBV5-1	TRBJ2-2	NA	NA
TGTGCCAGCAGCTCGCCTCTAGCGTCCCCCACAGATACGCAGTATTTT	CASSSPLASPTDTQYF	TRBV7-2	TRBJ2-3	NA	NA
TGTGCCAGCAGCCCCGGGGGGGCTGGATACAATGAGCAGTTCTTC	CASSPGGAGYNEQFF	TRBV9	TRBJ2-1	few	TRBD2
TGTGCCAGCAGCGCCGGGGCAGAGGCCAAAAACATTCAGTACTTC	CASSAGAEAKNIQYF	TRBV9	TRBJ2-4	many	NA
TGTGCCAGCGACTCAACGCAGGGGGAGCTGTTTTTT	CASDSTQGELFF	TRBV27	TRBJ2-2	once	NA
TGTGCCACCAGCTTTGGGAACTATGGCTACACCTTC	CATSFGNYGYTF	TRBV15	TRBJ1-2	once	NA
TGTGCCAGCACCAACAGGGGTTCTGGGGCCAACGTCCTGACTTTC	CASTNRGSGANVLTF	TRBV6-5	TRBJ2-6	few	TRBD1